The clone carrying this T cell receptor (beta chain) was detected only a few times. The data belong to a study of blood T cell repertoires in COVID-19. Overall study: Samples of COVID-19 (acute and convalescent) were obtained from the United States, Italy and Spain. The cDNA or gDNA used as material had been derived from T cells, B-cell-depleted T cells, or PBMCs.

Germline V CDR1 and CDR2: MNHEY, SMNVEV (reference sequence). This CDR3 comprises 15 residues. V was cut by 3 bases and J by 2 bases, with 12 bases left in between. Per the study methods: Amplified reference gene primers provided the basis for estimating nucleated cell counts. Some clones are missing from TCRdb's copy, which holds only in-frame ones; the method was immunoSEQ multiplex PCR. The V and J calls and the clone size are those of that table, but D and trimming were determined from the DNA. This sample has about 170,000 clones, with approximately 81% found just once. Specimen: peripheral blood. The TCR was taken from a human donor with acute or convalescent COVID-19. The donor label of this sample is uncertain. The chain employs TRBV27 and TRBJ2-3, with D maybe TRBD1 (6 bases). The CDR3 DNA follows: TGTGCCAGCAGTTTGACAGGCGTTTTCACAGATACGCAGTATTTT. Its protein is CASSLTGVFTDTQYF.